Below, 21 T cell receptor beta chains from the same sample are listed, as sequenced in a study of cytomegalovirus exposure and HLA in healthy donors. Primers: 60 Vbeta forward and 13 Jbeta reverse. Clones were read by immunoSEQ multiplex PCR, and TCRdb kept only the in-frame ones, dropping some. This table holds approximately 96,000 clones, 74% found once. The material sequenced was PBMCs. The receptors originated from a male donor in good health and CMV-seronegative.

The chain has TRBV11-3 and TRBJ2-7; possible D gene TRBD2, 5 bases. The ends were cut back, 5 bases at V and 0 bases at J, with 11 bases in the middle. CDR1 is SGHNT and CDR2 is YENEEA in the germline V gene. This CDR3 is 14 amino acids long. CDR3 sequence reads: CASSNRDNSYEQYF. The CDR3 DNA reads TGTGCCAGCAGCAACCGGGATAACTCCTACGAGCAGTACTTC. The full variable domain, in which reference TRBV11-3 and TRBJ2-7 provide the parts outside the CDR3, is EAGVVQSPRYKIIEKKQPVAFWCNPISGHNTLYWYLQNLGQGPELLIRYENEEAVDDSQLPKDRFSAERLKGVDSTLKIQPAELGDSAVYLCASSNRDNSYEQYFGPGTRLTVT.

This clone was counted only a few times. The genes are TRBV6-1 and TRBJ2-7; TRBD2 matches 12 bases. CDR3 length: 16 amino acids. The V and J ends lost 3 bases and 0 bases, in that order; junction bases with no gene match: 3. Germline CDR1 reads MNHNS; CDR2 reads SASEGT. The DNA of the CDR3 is TGTGCCAGCAGTGATCTAGCGGGAGGGAACTCCTACGAGCAGTACTTC. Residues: CASSDLAGGNSYEQYF.

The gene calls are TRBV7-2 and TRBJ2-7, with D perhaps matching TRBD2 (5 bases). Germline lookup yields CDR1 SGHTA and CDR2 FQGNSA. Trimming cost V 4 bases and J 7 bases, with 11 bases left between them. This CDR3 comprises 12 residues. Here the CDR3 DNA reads TGTGCCAGCAGCTCAACTAGGAGAGAGCAGTACTTC. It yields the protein CASSSTRREQYF.

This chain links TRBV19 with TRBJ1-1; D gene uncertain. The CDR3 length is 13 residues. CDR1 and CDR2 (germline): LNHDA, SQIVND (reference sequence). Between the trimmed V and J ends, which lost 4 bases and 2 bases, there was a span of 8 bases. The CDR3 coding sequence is TGTGCCAGTAGTACAACACTAAACACTGAAGCTTTCTTT. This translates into CASSTTLNTEAFF.

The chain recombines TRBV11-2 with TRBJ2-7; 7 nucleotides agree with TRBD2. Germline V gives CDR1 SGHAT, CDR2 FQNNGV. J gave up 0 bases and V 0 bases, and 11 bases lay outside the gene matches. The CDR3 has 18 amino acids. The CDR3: CASSLDGLAVTNSYEQYF. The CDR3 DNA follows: TGTGCCAGCAGCTTAGATGGGCTAGCGGTCACGAACTCCTACGAGCAGTACTTC.

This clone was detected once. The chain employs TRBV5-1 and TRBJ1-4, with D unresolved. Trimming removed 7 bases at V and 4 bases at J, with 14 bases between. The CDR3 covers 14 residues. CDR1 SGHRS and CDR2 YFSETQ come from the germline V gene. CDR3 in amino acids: CASARGGINEKLFF. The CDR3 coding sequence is TGCGCCAGCGCCCGCGGAGGGATTAATGAAAAACTGTTTTTT.

The CDR3 spells CASSPPNQPQHF. CDR3 in DNA: TGTGCCAGCAGTCCTCCTAATCAGCCCCAGCATTTT. The J gene is TRBJ1-5, the V gene TRBV28; D uncertain. V was cut by 5 bases and J by 4 bases, with 6 bases left in between. Per germline, CDR1 MDHEN and CDR2 SYDVKM. CDR3 length: 12 amino acids.

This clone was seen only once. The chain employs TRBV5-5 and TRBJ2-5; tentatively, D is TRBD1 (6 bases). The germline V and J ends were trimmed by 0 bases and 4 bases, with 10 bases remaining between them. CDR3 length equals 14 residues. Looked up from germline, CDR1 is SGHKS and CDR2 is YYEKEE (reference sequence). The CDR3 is CASSLAGVGETQYF. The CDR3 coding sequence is TGTGCCAGCAGCTTGGCAGGGGTAGGAGAGACCCAGTACTTC. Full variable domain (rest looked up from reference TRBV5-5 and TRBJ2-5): DAGVTQSPTHLIKTRGQQVTLRCSPISGHKSVSWYQQVLGQGPQFIFQYYEKEERGRGNFPDRFSARQFPNYSSELNVNALLLGDSALYLCASSLAGVGETQYFGPGTRLLVL.

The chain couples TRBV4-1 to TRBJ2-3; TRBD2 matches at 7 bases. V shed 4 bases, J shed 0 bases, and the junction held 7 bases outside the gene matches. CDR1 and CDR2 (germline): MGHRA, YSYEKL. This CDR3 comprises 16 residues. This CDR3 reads CASSPRLADSTDTQYF. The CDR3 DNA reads TGCGCCAGCAGCCCTCGACTAGCTGATAGCACAGATACGCAGTATTTT.

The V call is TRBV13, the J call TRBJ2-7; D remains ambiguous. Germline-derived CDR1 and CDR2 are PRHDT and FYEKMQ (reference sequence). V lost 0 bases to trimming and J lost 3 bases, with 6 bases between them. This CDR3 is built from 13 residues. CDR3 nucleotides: TGTGCCAGCAGCTTAGGGGCTAGCTACGAGCAGTACTTC. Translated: CASSLGASYEQYF.

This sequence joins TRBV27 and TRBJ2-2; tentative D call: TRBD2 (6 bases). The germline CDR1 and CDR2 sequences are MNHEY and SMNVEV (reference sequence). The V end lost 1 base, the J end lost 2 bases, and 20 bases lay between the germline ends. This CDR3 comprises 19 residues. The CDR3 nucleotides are TGTGCCAGCAGTTTATGGCCCCCAAGTAGTAGCGGTAACACCGGGGAGCTGTTTTTT. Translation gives CASSLWPPSSSGNTGELFF.

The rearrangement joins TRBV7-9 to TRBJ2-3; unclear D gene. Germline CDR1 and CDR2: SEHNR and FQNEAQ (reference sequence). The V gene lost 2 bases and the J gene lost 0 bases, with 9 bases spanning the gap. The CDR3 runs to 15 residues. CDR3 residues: CASSLHPLSTDTQYF. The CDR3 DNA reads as TGTGCCAGCAGCTTACACCCTCTAAGCACAGATACGCAGTATTTT.

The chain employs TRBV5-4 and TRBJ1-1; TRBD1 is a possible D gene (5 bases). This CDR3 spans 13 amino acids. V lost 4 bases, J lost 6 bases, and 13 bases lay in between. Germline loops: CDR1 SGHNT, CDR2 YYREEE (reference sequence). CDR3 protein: CASSRGQISEAFF. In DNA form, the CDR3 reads TGTGCCAGCAGCCGCGGACAAATCTCTGAAGCTTTCTTT.

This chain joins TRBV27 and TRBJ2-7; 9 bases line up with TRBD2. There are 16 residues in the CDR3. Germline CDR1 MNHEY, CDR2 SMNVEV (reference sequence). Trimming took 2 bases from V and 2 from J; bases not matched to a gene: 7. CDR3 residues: CASSLLGTSQTYEQYF. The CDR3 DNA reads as TGTGCCAGCAGTTTACTCGGGACTAGCCAAACCTACGAGCAGTACTTC.

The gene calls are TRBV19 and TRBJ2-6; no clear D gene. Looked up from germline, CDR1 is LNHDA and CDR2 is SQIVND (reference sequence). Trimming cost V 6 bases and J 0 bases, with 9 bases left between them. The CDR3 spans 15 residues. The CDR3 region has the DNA TGTGCCAGTAGCAGTCGAAGCTCTGGGGCCAACGTCCTGACTTTC. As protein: CASSSRSSGANVLTF.

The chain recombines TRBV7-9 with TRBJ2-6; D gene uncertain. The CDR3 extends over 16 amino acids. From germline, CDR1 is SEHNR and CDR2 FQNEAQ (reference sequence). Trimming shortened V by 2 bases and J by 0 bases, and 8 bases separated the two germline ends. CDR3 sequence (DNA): TGTGCCAGCAGCTTACTCTCCGTCTCTGGGGCCAACGTCCTGACTTTC. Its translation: CASSLLSVSGANVLTF. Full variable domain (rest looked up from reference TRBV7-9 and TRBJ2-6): DTGVSQNPRHKITKRGQNVTFRCDPISEHNRLYWYRQTLGQGPEFLTYFQNEAQLEKSRLLSDRFSAERPKGSFSTLEIQRTEQGDSAMYLCASSLLSVSGANVLTFGAGSRLTVL.

The chain's CDR3 is CAIHDGSYEQYF. CDR3 DNA sequence: TGTGCCATCCATGACGGGTCCTACGAGCAGTACTTC. The genes are TRBV10-3 and TRBJ2-7; no reliable D call. Trimming pared 8 bases from V and 1 base from J, leaving 9 bases between. CDR1 ENHRY and CDR2 SYGVKD come from the germline V gene. The CDR3 is made up of 12 amino acids.

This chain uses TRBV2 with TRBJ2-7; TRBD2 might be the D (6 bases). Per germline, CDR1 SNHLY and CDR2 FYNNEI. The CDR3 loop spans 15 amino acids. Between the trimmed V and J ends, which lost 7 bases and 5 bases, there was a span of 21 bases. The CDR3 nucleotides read TGTGCCAGCAAGGTTCGGATTGGGGGGAATGACGAGCAGTACTTC. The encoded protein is CASKVRIGGNDEQYF.

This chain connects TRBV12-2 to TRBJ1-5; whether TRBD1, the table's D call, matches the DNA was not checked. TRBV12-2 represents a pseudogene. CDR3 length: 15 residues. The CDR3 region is CASRLGNNSNQPQHF. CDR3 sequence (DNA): TGTGCAAGTCGCTTAGGAAACAATAGCAATCAGCCCCAGCATTTT.

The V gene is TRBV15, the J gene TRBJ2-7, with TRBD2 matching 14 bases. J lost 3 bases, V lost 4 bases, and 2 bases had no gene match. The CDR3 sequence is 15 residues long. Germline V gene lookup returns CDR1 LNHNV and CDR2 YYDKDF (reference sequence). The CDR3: CATSTGLAGGYEQYF. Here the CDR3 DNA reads TGTGCCACCAGCACTGGACTAGCGGGGGGCTACGAGCAGTACTTC.

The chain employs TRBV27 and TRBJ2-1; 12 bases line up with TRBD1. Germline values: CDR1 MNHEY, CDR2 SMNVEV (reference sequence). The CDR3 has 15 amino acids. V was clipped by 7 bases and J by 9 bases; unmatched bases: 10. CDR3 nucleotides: TGTGCCAGCAACCCTGGGGACAGGGGGCTTTCTGAGCAGTTCTTC. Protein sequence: CASNPGDRGLSEQFF.